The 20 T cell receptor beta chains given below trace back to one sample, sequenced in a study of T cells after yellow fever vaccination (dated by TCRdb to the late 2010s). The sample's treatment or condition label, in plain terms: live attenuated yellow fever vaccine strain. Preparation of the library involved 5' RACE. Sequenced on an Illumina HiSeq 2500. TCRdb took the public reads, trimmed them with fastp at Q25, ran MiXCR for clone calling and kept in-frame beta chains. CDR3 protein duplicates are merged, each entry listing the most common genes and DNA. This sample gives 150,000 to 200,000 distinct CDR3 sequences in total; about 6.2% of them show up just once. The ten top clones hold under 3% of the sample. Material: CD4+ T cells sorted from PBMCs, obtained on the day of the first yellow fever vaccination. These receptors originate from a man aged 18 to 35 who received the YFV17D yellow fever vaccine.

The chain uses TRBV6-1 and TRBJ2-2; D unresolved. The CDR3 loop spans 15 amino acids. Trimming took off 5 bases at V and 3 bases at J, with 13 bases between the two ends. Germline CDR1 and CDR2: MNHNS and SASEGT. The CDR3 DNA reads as TGTGCCAGCAGTAAGGACGTTGGGGACACCGGGGAGCTGTTTTTT. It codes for CASSKDVGDTGELFF.

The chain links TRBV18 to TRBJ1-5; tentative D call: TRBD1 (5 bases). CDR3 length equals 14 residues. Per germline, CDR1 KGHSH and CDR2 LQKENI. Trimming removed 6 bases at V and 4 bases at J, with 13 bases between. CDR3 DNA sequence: TGTGCCAGCTCTTCAGGGATCGTTAATCAGCCCCAGCATTTT. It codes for CASSSGIVNQPQHF.

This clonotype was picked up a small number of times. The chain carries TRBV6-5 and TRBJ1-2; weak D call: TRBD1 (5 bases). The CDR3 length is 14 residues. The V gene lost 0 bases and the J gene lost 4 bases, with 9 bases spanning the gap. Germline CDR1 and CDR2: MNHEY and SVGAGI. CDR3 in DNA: TGTGCCAGCAGTTACTCTAGGGACGCCTATGGCTACACCTTC. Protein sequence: CASSYSRDAYGYTF.

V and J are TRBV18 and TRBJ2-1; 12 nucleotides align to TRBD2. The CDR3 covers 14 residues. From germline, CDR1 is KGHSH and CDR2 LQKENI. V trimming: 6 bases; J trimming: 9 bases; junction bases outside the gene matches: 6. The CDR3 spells CASSPGTSGLEQFF. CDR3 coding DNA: TGTGCCAGCTCCCCCGGGACTAGCGGGCTTGAGCAGTTCTTC.

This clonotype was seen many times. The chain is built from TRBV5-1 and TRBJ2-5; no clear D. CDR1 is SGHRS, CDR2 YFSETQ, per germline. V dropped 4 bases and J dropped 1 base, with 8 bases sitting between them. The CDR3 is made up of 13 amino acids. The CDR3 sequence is CASSRTAQETQYF. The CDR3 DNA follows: TGCGCCAGCAGCCGTACCGCCCAAGAGACCCAGTACTTC.

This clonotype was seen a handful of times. CDR3 sequence reads: CASSQGPSGPDTQYF. In nucleotides, the CDR3 is TGTGCCAGCAGCCAAGGACCGAGCGGCCCAGATACGCAGTATTTT. This sequence joins TRBV3-1 and TRBJ2-3, with D perhaps TRBD2 (5 bases). The CDR3 runs to 15 residues. Per germline, CDR1 LGHDT and CDR2 YNNKEL (reference sequence). V gave up 1 base and J gave up 4 bases, with 12 bases separating them.

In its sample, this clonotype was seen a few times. The CDR3 DNA sequence: TGTGCCAGCCGGCCAACACAGGGCGGGGAGCTGTTTTTT. It codes for CASRPTQGGELFF. The V and J genes are TRBV7-2 and TRBJ2-2; weak D call: TRBD1 (6 bases). V was cut by 8 bases and J by 7 bases, with 14 bases left in between. The CDR3 runs 13 residues. Germline-derived CDR1 and CDR2 are SGHTA and FQGNSA.

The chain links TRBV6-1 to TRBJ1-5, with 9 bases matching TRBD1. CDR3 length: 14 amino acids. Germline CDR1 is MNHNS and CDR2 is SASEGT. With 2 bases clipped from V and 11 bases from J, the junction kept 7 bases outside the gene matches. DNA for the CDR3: TGTGCCAGCAGTGAAACCGGGACAGGGAGAGCCCAGCATTTT. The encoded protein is CASSETGTGRAQHF.

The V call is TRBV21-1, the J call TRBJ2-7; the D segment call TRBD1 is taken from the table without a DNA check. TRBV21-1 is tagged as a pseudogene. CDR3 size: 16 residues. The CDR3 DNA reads TGTGCCAGCAGCCAAGTCCGGGGGCGCGTGAAAAACGAGCAGTACGTC. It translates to CASSQVRGRVKNEQYV.

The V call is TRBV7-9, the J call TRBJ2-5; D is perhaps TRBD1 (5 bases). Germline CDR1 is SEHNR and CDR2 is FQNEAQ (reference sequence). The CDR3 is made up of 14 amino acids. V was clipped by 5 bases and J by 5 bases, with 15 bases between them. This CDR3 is CASSPWTRDETQYF. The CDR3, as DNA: TGTGCCAGCAGCCCATGGACCAGGGATGAGACCCAGTACTTC.

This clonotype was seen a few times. Here the CDR3 DNA reads TGTGTCACATCACTCTCGGACACTGAAGCTGAAGCTTTCTTT. Translated, it gives CVTSLSDTEAEAFF. The chain is built from TRBV10-3 and TRBJ1-1, with D maybe TRBD1 (5 bases). This CDR3 is built from 14 residues. Per the germline V gene, CDR1 is ENHRY and CDR2 is SYGVKD.

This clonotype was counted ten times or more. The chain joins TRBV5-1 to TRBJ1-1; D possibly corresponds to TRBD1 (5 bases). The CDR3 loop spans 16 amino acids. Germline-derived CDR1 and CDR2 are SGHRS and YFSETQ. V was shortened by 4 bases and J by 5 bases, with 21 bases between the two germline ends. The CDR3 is CASSALPQGRQTEAFF. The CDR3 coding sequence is TGCGCCAGCAGCGCGCTCCCGCAGGGTAGGCAAACTGAAGCTTTCTTT.

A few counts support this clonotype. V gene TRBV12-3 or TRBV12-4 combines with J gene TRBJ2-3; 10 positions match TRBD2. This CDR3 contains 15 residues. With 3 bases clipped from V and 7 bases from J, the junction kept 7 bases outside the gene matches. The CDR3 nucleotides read TGTGCCAGCAGTTTTGCTAGCGGGGGCCGGAATACGCAGTATTTT. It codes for CASSFASGGRNTQYF.

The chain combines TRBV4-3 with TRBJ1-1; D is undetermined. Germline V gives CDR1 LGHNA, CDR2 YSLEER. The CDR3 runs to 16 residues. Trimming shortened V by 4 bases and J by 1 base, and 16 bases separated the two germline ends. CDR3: CASSPHPGLGNTEAFF. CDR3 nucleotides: TGCGCCAGCAGCCCACACCCCGGACTAGGGAACACTGAAGCTTTCTTT.

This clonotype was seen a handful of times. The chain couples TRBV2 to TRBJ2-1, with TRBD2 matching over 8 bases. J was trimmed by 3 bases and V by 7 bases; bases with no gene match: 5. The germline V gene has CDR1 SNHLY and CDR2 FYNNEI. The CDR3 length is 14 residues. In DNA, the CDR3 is TGTGCCAGCAAGAGGGCGGGGGGCTACAATGAGCAGTTCTTC. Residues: CASKRAGGYNEQFF. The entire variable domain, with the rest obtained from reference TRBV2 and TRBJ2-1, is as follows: EPEVTQTPSHQVTQMGQEVILRCVPISNHLYFYWYRQILGQKVEFLVSFYNNEISEKSEIFDDQFSVERPDGSNFTLKIRSTKLEDSAMYFCASKRAGGYNEQFFGPGTRLTVL.

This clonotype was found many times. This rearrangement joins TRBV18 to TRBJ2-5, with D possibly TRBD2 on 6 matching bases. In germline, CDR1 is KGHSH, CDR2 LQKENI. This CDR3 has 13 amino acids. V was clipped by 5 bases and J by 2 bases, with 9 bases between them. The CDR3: CASSVSGQETQYF. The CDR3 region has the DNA TGTGCCAGCTCAGTAAGCGGGCAAGAGACCCAGTACTTC.

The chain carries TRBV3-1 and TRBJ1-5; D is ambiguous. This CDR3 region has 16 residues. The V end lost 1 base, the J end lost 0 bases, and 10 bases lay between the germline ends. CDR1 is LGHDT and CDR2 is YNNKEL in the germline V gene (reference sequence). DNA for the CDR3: TGTGCCAGCAGCCAAGGGAGGCCTTATAGCAATCAGCCCCAGCATTTT. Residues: CASSQGRPYSNQPQHF. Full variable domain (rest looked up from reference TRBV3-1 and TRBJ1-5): DTAVSQTPKYLVTQMGNDKSIKCEQNLGHDTMYWYKQDSKKFLKIMFSYNNKELIINETVPNRFSPKSPDKAHLNLHINSLELGDSAVYFCASSQGRPYSNQPQHFGDGTRLSIL.

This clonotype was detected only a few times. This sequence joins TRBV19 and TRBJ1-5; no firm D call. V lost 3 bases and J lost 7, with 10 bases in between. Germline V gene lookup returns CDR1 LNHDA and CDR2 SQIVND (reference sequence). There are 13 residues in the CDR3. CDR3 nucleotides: TGTGCCAGTAGTATCCGAGCGACGCAGCCCCAGCATTTT. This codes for CASSIRATQPQHF.

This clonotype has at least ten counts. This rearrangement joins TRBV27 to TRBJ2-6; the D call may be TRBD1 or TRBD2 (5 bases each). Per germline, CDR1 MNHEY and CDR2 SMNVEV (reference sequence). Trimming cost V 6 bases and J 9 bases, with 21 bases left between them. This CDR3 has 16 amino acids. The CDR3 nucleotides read TGTGCCAGCAGCAGGGACGGGCACCTAAGGATCAACGTCCTGACTTTC. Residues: CASSRDGHLRINVLTF.

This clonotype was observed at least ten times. DNA for the CDR3: TGTGCCATCAGTGAGAACCCCCGCGCTACCTACGAGCAGTACTTC. Protein: CAISENPRATYEQYF. The chain employs TRBV10-3 and TRBJ2-7; D uncertain. Germline V CDR1 and CDR2: ENHRY, SYGVKD. The CDR3 spans 15 residues. Trimming cost V 2 bases and J 2 bases, with 13 bases left between them.